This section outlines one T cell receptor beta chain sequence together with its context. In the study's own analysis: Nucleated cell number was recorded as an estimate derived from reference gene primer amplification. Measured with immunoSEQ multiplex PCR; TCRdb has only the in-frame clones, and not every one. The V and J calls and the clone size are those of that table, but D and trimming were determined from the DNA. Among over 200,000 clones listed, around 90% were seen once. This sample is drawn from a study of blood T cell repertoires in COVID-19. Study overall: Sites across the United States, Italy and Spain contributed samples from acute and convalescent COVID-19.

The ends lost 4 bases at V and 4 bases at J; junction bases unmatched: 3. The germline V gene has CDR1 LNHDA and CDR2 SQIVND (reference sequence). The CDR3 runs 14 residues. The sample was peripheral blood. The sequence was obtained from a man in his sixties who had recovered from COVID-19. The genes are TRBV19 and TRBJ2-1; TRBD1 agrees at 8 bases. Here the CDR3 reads CASSTRQGYNEQFF. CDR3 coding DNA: TGTGCCAGTAGTACCAGACAGGGGTACAATGAGCAGTTCTTC.